This TCR beta chain was recorded in a study of cytomegalovirus exposure and HLA in healthy donors. Findings and caveats of the study: Likely technical artifact: a cluster of highly shared sequence variants.

Germline V lookup: CDR1 MNHNS, CDR2 SASEGT. V shed 7 bases and J 7 bases; nucleotides not matched to a gene: 5. The CDR3 has 14 residues. With respect to this clone: Its antigen is still unknown.

Researchers ran the PCR with 60 Vbeta and 13 Jbeta primers. Per the original data handling: About 83 million unique TCR beta chains, 10 million to 14 million shared, were counted in a later analysis. Sequencing was performed with immunoSEQ multiplex PCR; in TCRdb, only in-frame clones are kept and a portion is missing. V, J and clone size reflect that table, while D and trimming were determined from the DNA. The sample carries under 200,000 clones, roughly 80% recorded once. The TCR originated in a woman between 18 and 30 years old in good health and CMV-seronegative. The sequenced material came from PBMCs. The chain has TRBV6-1 and TRBJ1-6; 9 bases map to TRBD1. The CDR3 nucleotides are TGTGCCAGCATTCGGGACAGGGTAAATTCACCCCTCCACTTT. Amino acid sequence: CASIRDRVNSPLHF.